Each of the 32 T cell receptor beta chains below was sequenced from the same sample in a study of siplizumab effects on memory and regulatory T cells. TCRdb's table, derived via immunoSEQ multiplex PCR, lists solely in-frame clones and lacks some. In the table there are about 97,000 clones, 80% to 95% of which are singletons. The specimen was non-Treg CD4+ T cells sorted from blood. The receptors here all came from a human donor in good health.

For the CDR3, the DNA is TGCGCCAGCAGCCCGACAGTACCCCCTGGAGGCTACACCTTC. Translating gives CASSPTVPPGGYTF. J is TRBJ1-2 and V is TRBV4-1, with D maybe TRBD1 (5 bases). There are 14 residues in the CDR3. The V gene lost 4 bases and the J gene lost 8 bases, with 17 bases spanning the gap. Germline CDR1 is MGHRA and CDR2 is YSYEKL.

The V and J genes are TRBV11-2 and TRBJ1-1; D is undetermined. The germline V gene encodes CDR1 SGHAT and CDR2 FQNNGV. V was clipped by 0 bases and J by 2 bases, with 10 bases between them. This CDR3 has 15 amino acids. The chain's CDR3 is CASSLDLAANTEAFF. CDR3 bases: TGTGCCAGCAGCTTAGATTTGGCAGCTAACACTGAAGCTTTCTTT.

This chain uses TRBV28 with TRBJ1-3, with D unclear. Germline V gene data show CDR1 as MDHEN and CDR2 as SYDVKM. The CDR3 is made up of 12 amino acids. Trimming took 5 bases from V and 4 from J, leaving 6 bases between them. CDR3 bases: TGTGCCAGCAGTACTCCAGGAAACACCATATATTTT. It translates to CASSTPGNTIYF.

This clone was seen a handful of times. The rearrangement joins TRBV6-1 to TRBJ1-5, with 7 bases aligning to TRBD1. Per the germline V gene, CDR1 is MNHNS and CDR2 is SASEGT. The V segment lost 8 bases and the J segment 0 bases; nucleotides outside the gene matches: 1. This CDR3 has 13 amino acids. CDR3 region: CASRDSSNQPQHF. CDR3 DNA: TGTGCCAGCCGGGACAGTAGCAATCAGCCCCAGCATTTT.

The chain joins TRBV9 to TRBJ2-1; tentative D call: TRBD2 (6 bases). Trimming removed 3 bases at V and 0 bases at J, with 10 bases between. The CDR3 has 15 amino acids. Germline V CDR1 and CDR2: SGDLS, YYNGEE. The CDR3 nucleotides are TGTGCCAGCAGCGCCGGCGGGAACTCCTACAATGAGCAGTTCTTC. This encodes CASSAGGNSYNEQFF.

V gene TRBV28 combines with J gene TRBJ1-5, with 7 bases aligning to TRBD1. Germline CDR1 and CDR2: MDHEN and SYDVKM. The CDR3 is 19 amino acids. The V and J ends lost 5 bases and 0 bases, in that order; junction bases with no gene match: 16. The CDR3, as DNA: TGTGCCAGCAGTCTCCTATCGACAGGGAGAAGCCGTAGCAATCAGCCCCAGCATTTT. Protein product: CASSLLSTGRSRSNQPQHF.

The rearrangement joins TRBV6-5 to TRBJ2-1; TRBD1 matches 9 bases. This CDR3 spans 15 amino acids. Germline CDR1 and CDR2: MNHEY and SVGAGI. J gave up 2 bases and V 5 bases, and 4 bases lay outside the gene matches. The chain's CDR3 is CASSPTGGTYNEQFF. The CDR3 DNA reads TGTGCCAGCAGTCCCACAGGGGGCACCTACAATGAGCAGTTCTTC.

The chain has TRBV7-9 and TRBJ2-2, with D maybe TRBD1 (5 bases). Germline lookup yields CDR1 SEHNR and CDR2 FQNEAQ (reference sequence). The length of the CDR3 is 15 residues. V was pared by 5 bases and J by 5 bases, with 15 bases between. This CDR3 is CASSLTGFKTGELFF. CDR3 nucleotide sequence: TGTGCCAGCAGCCTCACAGGTTTTAAAACCGGGGAGCTGTTTTTT.

This chain uses TRBV27 with TRBJ2-1; 11 positions agree with TRBD2. Germline loops: CDR1 MNHEY, CDR2 SMNVEV (reference sequence). V gave up 5 bases and J gave up 0 bases; unmatched junction bases: 15. The CDR3 is made up of 20 amino acids. The CDR3 spells CASSPGASGRPVSSYNEQFF. CDR3 DNA sequence: TGTGCCAGCAGTCCTGGGGCTAGCGGGAGGCCTGTGAGCTCCTACAATGAGCAGTTCTTC.

V and J are TRBV21-1 and TRBJ1-2. TRBV21-1 is noted as a pseudogene. The CDR3 runs 13 residues. The CDR3 nucleotides are TGTGCCAGCGTCACCCCCGGGACGGAGGGCTACACCTTC. Translating it yields CASVTPGTEGYTF.

The chain links TRBV30 to TRBJ2-2; 9 bases align to TRBD2. The CDR3 is 15 residues long. V lost 2 bases to trimming and J lost 0 bases; unmatched junction nucleotides: 1. Germline assignment: CDR1 GTSNPN and CDR2 SVGIG (reference sequence). The CDR3: CAWSRLAANTGELFF. The CDR3 DNA sequence: TGTGCCTGGAGTCGACTAGCGGCGAACACCGGGGAGCTGTTTTTT.

The chain links TRBV19 to TRBJ1-2; 11 bases agree with TRBD1. V gave up 8 bases and J gave up 4 bases; unmatched junction bases: 3. Germline V lookup: CDR1 LNHDA, CDR2 SQIVND (reference sequence). This CDR3 has 13 residues. The CDR3 bases are TGTGCCAGTGGGGGGACAGGGGGCTATGGCTACACCTTC. Amino acids: CASGGTGGYGYTF.

The chain combines TRBV6-5 with TRBJ1-2, with D possibly matching TRBD1 (6 bases). Trimming took off 6 bases at V and 3 bases at J, with 11 bases between the two ends. CDR3 length equals 13 residues. The germline V gene has CDR1 MNHEY and CDR2 SVGAGI. CDR3 DNA: TGTGCCAGCAGCCGGGGACAAGACTATGGCTACACCTTC. Its translation: CASSRGQDYGYTF.

This chain connects TRBV30 to TRBJ1-1, with D tentatively TRBD1 (5 bases). V was shortened by 3 bases and J by 1 base, with 18 bases between the two germline ends. The CDR3 sequence is 16 residues long. In germline, CDR1 is GTSNPN, CDR2 SVGIG (reference sequence). CDR3 sequence reads: CAWRPRGGYTNTEAFF. CDR3 DNA: TGTGCCTGGAGACCACGTGGGGGGTATACGAACACTGAAGCTTTCTTT.

The J gene is TRBJ2-7, the V gene TRBV28, with TRBD1 matching over 10 bases. CDR1 MDHEN and CDR2 SYDVKM come from the germline V gene. The V and J ends lost 6 bases and 3 bases, in that order; junction bases with no gene match: 8. The length of the CDR3 is 15 residues. The CDR3 DNA sequence: TGTGCCAGCAGGGACTCAGGGACAGGGGACTACGAGCAGTACTTC. It specifies CASRDSGTGDYEQYF.

The chain employs TRBV6-1 and TRBJ2-5; 7 bases are shared with TRBD2. This CDR3 spans 12 amino acids. V dropped 5 bases and J dropped 3; count of bases not matched to a gene: 0. Germline V gene data show CDR1 as MNHNS and CDR2 as SASEGT. CDR3 nucleotides: TGTGCCAGCAGTCTAGCGGAAGAGACCCAGTACTTC. Protein: CASSLAEETQYF.

The chain employs TRBV30 and TRBJ2-1; a possible D gene is TRBD2 (6 bases). The CDR3 is 16 residues long. Germline V gene data show CDR1 as GTSNPN and CDR2 as SVGIG (reference sequence). V was cut by 2 bases and J by 2 bases, with 16 bases left in between. CDR3 loop: CAWSTNLGEAYNEQFF. The DNA for the CDR3 is TGTGCCTGGAGTACTAACCTTGGGGAGGCCTACAATGAGCAGTTCTTC.

The chain employs TRBV6-6 and TRBJ2-7; the D gene is possibly TRBD2 (7 bases). Trimming left V 6 bases short and J 5 bases short, with 17 bases between. The germline CDR1 and CDR2 sequences are MNHNY and SVGAGI (reference sequence). The CDR3 is 14 residues long. DNA for the CDR3: TGTGCCAGCAGGGACACGGGGGGCGCGGACGAGCAGTACTTC. Amino acids: CASRDTGGADEQYF.

This clone was detected only a few times. The V gene is TRBV7-3, the J gene TRBJ2-1, with no clear D. There are 16 residues in the CDR3. CDR1 is SGHTA and CDR2 is FQGTGA in the germline V gene. Trimming shortened V by 4 bases and J by 8 bases, and 21 bases separated the two germline ends. In DNA form, the CDR3 reads TGTGCCAGCAGCTCCCTGGGCCCGGGCTGGACCCATGAGCAGTTCTTC. It codes for CASSSLGPGWTHEQFF.

This clone appeared once. The genes are TRBV25-1 and TRBJ2-2; perhaps TRBD2 as D (6 bases). Germline CDR1 is MGHDK and CDR2 is SYGVNS. This CDR3 spans 17 amino acids. The ends were cut back, 4 bases at V and 0 bases at J, with 15 bases in the middle. The CDR3 bases are TGTGCCAGCAGTGGCCCCCGGGGGACCGCGAACACCGGGGAGCTGTTTTTT. Amino acids: CASSGPRGTANTGELFF. Complete variable domain (other parts from reference TRBV25-1 and TRBJ2-2): EADIYQTPRYLVIGTGKKITLECSQTMGHDKMYWYQQDPGMELHLIHYSYGVNSTEKGDLSSESTVSRIRTEHFPLTLESARPSHTSQYLCASSGPRGTANTGELFFGEGSRLTVL.

The gene calls are TRBV6-5 and TRBJ1-2, with 7 bases matching TRBD1. The germline V gene has CDR1 MNHEY and CDR2 SVGAGI. This CDR3 has 15 residues. Trimming cost V 9 bases and J 0 bases; bases outside gene matches: 10. CDR3 protein: CASSAGQLPNYGYTF. The CDR3 DNA reads TGTGCCAGTTCTGCGGGACAGCTTCCTAACTATGGCTACACCTTC.

This clone was observed once. CDR3 sequence: CASSGGPNDDTQYF. The CDR3, as DNA: TGTGCCAGCAGCGGAGGGCCGAACGACGATACGCAGTATTTT. The rearrangement joins TRBV11-3 to TRBJ2-3; a weak D match, TRBD2 (6 bases). The CDR3 has 14 amino acids. The V end lost 5 bases, the J end lost 6 bases, and 15 bases lay between the germline ends. Looked up from germline, CDR1 is SGHNT and CDR2 is YENEEA. The full variable domain, with the rest looked up from reference TRBV11-3 and TRBJ2-3, is EAGVVQSPRYKIIEKKQPVAFWCNPISGHNTLYWYLQNLGQGPELLIRYENEEAVDDSQLPKDRFSAERLKGVDSTLKIQPAELGDSAVYLCASSGGPNDDTQYFGPGTRLTVL.

The chain recombines TRBV27 with TRBJ2-1; no firm D call. Germline V gene data show CDR1 as MNHEY and CDR2 as SMNVEV (reference sequence). V was clipped by 1 base and J by 7 bases, with 14 bases between them. This CDR3 spans 15 amino acids. CDR3 nucleotides: TGTGCCAGCAGTTTATGGGCGAGGCATGGGAATGAGCAGTTCTTC. The encoded protein is CASSLWARHGNEQFF.

The V gene is TRBV5-1, the J gene TRBJ1-1, with D uncertain. The CDR3 runs to 17 residues. Trimming took off 0 bases at V and 0 bases at J, with 15 bases between the two ends. Germline CDR1 and CDR2: SGHRS and YFSETQ. This CDR3 is CASSLARSQGLNTEAFF. In DNA form, the CDR3 reads TGCGCCAGCAGCTTGGCCCGAAGTCAAGGCCTGAACACTGAAGCTTTCTTT.

CDR3 DNA: TGTGCCAGCTCAAATAGGAGGGCTGAGGAGACCCAGTACTTC. This translates into CASSNRRAEETQYF. The chain carries TRBV18 and TRBJ2-5, with D perhaps TRBD2 (6 bases). The CDR3 is 14 residues long. Germline values: CDR1 KGHSH, CDR2 LQKENI. V was cut by 5 bases and J by 5 bases, with 15 bases left in between.

CDR3 sequence reads: CASSPQSSGTHIYNEQFF. The CDR3, as DNA: TGTGCCAGCAGCCCCCAATCTAGCGGGACCCATATTTACAATGAGCAGTTCTTC. The rearrangement joins TRBV7-3 to TRBJ2-1, with 9 bases fitting TRBD2. Germline lookup yields CDR1 SGHTA and CDR2 FQGTGA. The CDR3 has 18 residues. The J segment lost 4 bases and the V segment lost 5 bases, leaving 15 bases of the junction unmatched. Variable domain in full (rest from reference TRBV7-3 and TRBJ2-1): GAGVSQTPSNKVTEKGKYVELRCDPISGHTALYWYRQSLGQGPEFLIYFQGTGAADDSGLPNDRFFAVRPEGSVSTLKIQRTERGDSAVYLCASSPQSSGTHIYNEQFFGPGTRLTVL.

V gene TRBV6-5 combines with J gene TRBJ2-2; D is undetermined. CDR1 and CDR2 (germline): MNHEY, SVGAGI. This CDR3 region has 14 residues. The ends were cut back, 5 bases at V and 4 bases at J, with 11 bases in the middle. DNA for the CDR3: TGTGCCAGCAGTCCTCCCTGGGGCACCGGGGAGCTGTTTTTT. Its translation: CASSPPWGTGELFF.

The rearrangement joins TRBV28 to TRBJ2-5; D is unresolved. The V end was cut by 4 bases, the J end by 5 bases, with 17 bases between. The CDR3 totals 15 residues. Germline V gene sequence: CDR1 MDHEN, CDR2 SYDVKM. CDR3 nucleotide sequence: TGTGCCAGCAGTTCCAAGGACCTCCTTGGGGAGACCCAGTACTTC. The encoded protein is CASSSKDLLGETQYF.

This rearrangement joins TRBV5-1 to TRBJ2-3; 7 positions agree with TRBD2. The germline V gene has CDR1 SGHRS and CDR2 YFSETQ. The CDR3 length is 15 residues. V lost 4 bases, J lost 5 bases, and 10 bases stayed unmatched. The CDR3 spells CASSTRDYLKDTQYF. The CDR3 region has the DNA TGCGCCAGCAGCACGAGGGACTACCTGAAAGATACGCAGTATTTT. The whole variable domain, remainder taken from reference TRBV5-1 and TRBJ2-3, is KAGVTQTPRYLIKTRGQQVTLSCSPISGHRSVSWYQQTPGQGLQFLFEYFSETQRNKGNFPGRFSGRQFSNSRSEMNVSTLELGDSALYLCASSTRDYLKDTQYFGPGTRLTVL.

V and J are TRBV5-6 and TRBJ1-4, with D unclear. V shed 4 bases and J shed 0 bases, with 7 bases lying between them. Germline-derived CDR1 and CDR2 are SGHDT and YYEEEE. CDR3 length: 14 amino acids. CDR3 amino acids: CASSHGTTNEKLFF. The CDR3 DNA is TGTGCCAGCAGCCACGGAACAACTAATGAAAAACTGTTTTTT.

The rearrangement uses TRBV9 and TRBJ1-5; no reliable D call. Germline CDR1 and CDR2: SGDLS and YYNGEE. Trimming shortened V by 0 bases and J by 0 bases, and 7 bases separated the two germline ends. CDR3 length equals 15 residues. Here the CDR3 DNA reads TGTGCCAGCAGCGTAGGAGGGATTAGCAATCAGCCCCAGCATTTT. Amino acid sequence: CASSVGGISNQPQHF.

The chain joins TRBV7-2 to TRBJ2-7; the match to TRBD2 covers 7 bases. CDR3 length equals 13 residues. V gave up 4 bases and J gave up 3 bases; unmatched junction bases: 3. Germline CDR1 and CDR2: SGHTA and FQGNSA. The CDR3 sequence: CASSSRTSYEQYF. The CDR3 DNA follows: TGTGCCAGCAGCTCAAGGACTAGCTACGAGCAGTACTTC.